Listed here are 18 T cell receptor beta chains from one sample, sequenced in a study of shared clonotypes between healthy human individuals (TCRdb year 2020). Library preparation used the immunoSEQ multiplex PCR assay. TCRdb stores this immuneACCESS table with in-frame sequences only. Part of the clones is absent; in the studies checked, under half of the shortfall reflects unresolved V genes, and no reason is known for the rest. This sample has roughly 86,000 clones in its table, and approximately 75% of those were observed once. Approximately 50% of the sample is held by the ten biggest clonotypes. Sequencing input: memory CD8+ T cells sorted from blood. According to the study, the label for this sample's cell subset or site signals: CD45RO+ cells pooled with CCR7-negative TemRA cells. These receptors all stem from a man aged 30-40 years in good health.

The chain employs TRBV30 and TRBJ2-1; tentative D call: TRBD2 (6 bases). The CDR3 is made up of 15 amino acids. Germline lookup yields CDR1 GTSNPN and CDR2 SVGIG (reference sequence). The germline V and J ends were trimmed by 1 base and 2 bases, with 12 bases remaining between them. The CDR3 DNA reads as TGTGCCTGGAGTGACCGGGACTTCCCCTACAATGAGCAGTTCTTC. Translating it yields CAWSDRDFPYNEQFF.

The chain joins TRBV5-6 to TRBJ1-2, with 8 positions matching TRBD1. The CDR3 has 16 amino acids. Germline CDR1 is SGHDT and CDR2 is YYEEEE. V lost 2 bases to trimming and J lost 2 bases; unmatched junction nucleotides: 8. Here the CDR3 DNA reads TGTGCCAGCAGCTTACCCGGGACAGGAGGAAACTATGGCTACACCTTC. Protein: CASSLPGTGGNYGYTF.

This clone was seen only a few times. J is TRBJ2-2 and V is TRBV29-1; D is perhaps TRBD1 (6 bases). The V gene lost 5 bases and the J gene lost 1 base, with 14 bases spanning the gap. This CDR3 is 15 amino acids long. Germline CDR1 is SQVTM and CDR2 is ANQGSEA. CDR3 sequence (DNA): TGCAGCGTTCTCGAACAGGGTTGGAACACCGGGGAGCTGTTTTTT. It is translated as CSVLEQGWNTGELFF.

The CDR3 DNA reads as TGTGCCAGCAGTGACGGACTAGCGATCGGGGCCCACAATGAGCAGTTCTTC. Translated, it gives CASSDGLAIGAHNEQFF. The chain carries TRBV27 and TRBJ2-1, with TRBD2 matching over 9 bases. V lost 5 bases and J lost 5; bases outside the gene matches: 13. The germline V gene has CDR1 MNHEY and CDR2 SMNVEV (reference sequence). This CDR3 has 17 amino acids.

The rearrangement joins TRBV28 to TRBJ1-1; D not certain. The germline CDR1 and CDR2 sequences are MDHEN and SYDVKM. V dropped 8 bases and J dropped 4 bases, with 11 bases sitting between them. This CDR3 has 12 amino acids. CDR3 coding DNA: TGTGCCAGCCTCACCGGTCGCACTGAAGCTTTCTTT. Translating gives CASLTGRTEAFF. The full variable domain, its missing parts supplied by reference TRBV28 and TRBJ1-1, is DVKVTQSSRYLVKRTGEKVFLECVQDMDHENMFWYRQDPGLGLRLIYFSYDVKMKEKGDIPEGYSVSREKKERFSLILESASTNQTSMYLCASLTGRTEAFFGQGTRLTVV.

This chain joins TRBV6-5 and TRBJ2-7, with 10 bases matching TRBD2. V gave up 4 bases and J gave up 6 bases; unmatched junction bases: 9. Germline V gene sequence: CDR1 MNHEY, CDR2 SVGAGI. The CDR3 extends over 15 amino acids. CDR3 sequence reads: CASSSGLAGAGEQYF. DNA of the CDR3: TGTGCCAGCAGTTCGGGCCTAGCGGGAGCAGGCGAGCAGTACTTC.

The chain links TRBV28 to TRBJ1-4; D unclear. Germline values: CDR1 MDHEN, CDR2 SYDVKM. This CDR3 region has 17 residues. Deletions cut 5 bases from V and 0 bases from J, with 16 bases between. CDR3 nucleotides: TGTGCCAGCAGTGGCGTCATGAGGACCTCAACTAATGAAAAACTGTTTTTT. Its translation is CASSGVMRTSTNEKLFF. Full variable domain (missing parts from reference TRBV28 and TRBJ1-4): DVKVTQSSRYLVKRTGEKVFLECVQDMDHENMFWYRQDPGLGLRLIYFSYDVKMKEKGDIPEGYSVSREKKERFSLILESASTNQTSMYLCASSGVMRTSTNEKLFFGSGTQLSVL.

The chain's CDR3 is CASSPTAWEGNTEAFF. CDR3 coding DNA: TGTGCCAGCAGCCCAACTGCGTGGGAGGGGAACACTGAAGCTTTCTTT. The genes are TRBV7-6 and TRBJ1-1; D not resolved. This CDR3 is built from 16 residues. The V end lost 5 bases, the J end lost 1 base, and 17 bases lay between the germline ends. Germline V CDR1 and CDR2: SGHVS, FNYEAQ.

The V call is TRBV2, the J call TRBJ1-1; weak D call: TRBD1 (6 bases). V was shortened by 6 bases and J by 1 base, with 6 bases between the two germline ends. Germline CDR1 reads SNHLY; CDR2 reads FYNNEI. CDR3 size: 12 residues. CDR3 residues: CASRTGNTEAFF. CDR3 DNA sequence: TGTGCCAGCAGGACAGGGAACACTGAAGCTTTCTTT.

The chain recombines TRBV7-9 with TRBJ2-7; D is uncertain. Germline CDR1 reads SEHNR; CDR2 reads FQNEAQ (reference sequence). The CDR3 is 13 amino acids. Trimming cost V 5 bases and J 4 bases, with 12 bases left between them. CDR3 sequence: CASSHPGSYEQYF. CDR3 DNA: TGTGCCAGCAGCCACCCTGGTAGTTACGAGCAGTACTTC. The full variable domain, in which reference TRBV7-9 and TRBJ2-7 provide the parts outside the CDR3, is DTGVSQNPRHKITKRGQNVTFRCDPISEHNRLYWYRQTLGQGPEFLTYFQNEAQLEKSRLLSDRFSAERPKGSFSTLEIQRTEQGDSAMYLCASSHPGSYEQYFGPGTRLTVT.

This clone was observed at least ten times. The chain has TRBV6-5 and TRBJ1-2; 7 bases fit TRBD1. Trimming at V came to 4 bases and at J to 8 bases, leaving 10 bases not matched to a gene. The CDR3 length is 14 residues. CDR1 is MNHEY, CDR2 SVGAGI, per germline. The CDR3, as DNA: TGTGCCAGCAGTTCGGGACAGCTTTTGGCCGGCTACACCTTC. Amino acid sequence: CASSSGQLLAGYTF.

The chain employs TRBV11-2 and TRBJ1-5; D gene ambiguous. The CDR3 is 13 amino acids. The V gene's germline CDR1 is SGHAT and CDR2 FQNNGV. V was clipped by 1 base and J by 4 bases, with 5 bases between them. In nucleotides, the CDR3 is TGTGCCAGCAGCTTAGGCCTTAATCAGCCCCAGCATTTT. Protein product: CASSLGLNQPQHF.

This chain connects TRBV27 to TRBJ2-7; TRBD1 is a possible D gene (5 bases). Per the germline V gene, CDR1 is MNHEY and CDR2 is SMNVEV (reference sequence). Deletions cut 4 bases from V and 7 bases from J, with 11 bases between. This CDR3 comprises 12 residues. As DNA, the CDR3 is TGTGCCAGCAGTTGGGCAGGGCGGGAGCAGTACTTC. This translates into CASSWAGREQYF.

CDR3 amino acids: CASSLGLINQPQHF. CDR3 in DNA: TGTGCCAGCAGCTTAGGGCTGATAAATCAGCCCCAGCATTTT. The gene calls are TRBV7-2 and TRBJ1-5, with D unclear. The V end was cut by 1 base, the J end by 4 bases, with 8 bases between. CDR3 length: 14 residues. Germline values: CDR1 SGHTA, CDR2 FQGNSA.

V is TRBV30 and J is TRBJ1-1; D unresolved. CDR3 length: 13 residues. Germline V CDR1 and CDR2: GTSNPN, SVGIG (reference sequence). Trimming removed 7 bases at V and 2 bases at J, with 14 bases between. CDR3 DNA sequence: TGTGCCTCCTCTGATGGTTTTAACACTGAAGCTTTCTTT. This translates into CASSDGFNTEAFF.

CDR3 residues: CATSRDGDSRRRYTF. In DNA, the CDR3 is TGTGCCACCAGCAGAGATGGGGACAGCCGCCGGCGCTACACCTTC. The chain recombines TRBV15 with TRBJ1-2; 7 bases fit TRBD1. From germline, CDR1 is LNHNV and CDR2 YYDKDF (reference sequence). J gave up 9 bases and V 0 bases, and 10 bases lay outside the gene matches. The CDR3 runs to 15 residues.

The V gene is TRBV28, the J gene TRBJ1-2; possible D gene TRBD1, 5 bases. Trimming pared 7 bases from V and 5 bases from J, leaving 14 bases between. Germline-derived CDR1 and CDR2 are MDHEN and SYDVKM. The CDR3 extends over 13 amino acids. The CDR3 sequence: CASTGRRGYGYTF. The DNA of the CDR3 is TGTGCCAGCACCGGGCGAAGGGGTTATGGCTACACCTTC.

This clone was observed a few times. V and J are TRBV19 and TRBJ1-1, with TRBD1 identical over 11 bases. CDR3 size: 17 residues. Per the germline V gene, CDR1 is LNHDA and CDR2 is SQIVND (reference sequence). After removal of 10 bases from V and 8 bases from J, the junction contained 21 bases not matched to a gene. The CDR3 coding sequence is TGTGCCAACCACCCCAAAGGGGACAGGGGGTTTGAAGTGGAAGCTTTCTTT. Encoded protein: CANHPKGDRGFEVEAFF.